This entry describes one T cell receptor (beta chain). Germline CDR1 is SGHDT and CDR2 is YYEEEE. Trimming cost V 5 bases and J 7 bases; bases outside gene matches: 11. The CDR3 runs to 14 residues. RNA, once extracted, was reverse transcribed into cDNA for use as the sequencing template. TCRdb's copy holds only in-frame clones and misses some; the assay was immunoSEQ multiplex PCR. The data show 150,000 to 160,000 clones, with more than 45% seen just once and approximately 19% held by the top ten. The entry originates in a study of CD8+ T cells in alopecia areata. The specimen was CD8+ T cells sorted from blood, collected at week 0. This clonotype was obtained from a human donor with alopecia areata. The chain combines TRBV5-6 with TRBJ2-7; 8 bases match TRBD1. Written as DNA, the CDR3 is TGTGCCAGCAGTGTGGGACAGGAGAGAGGGGAGCAGTACTTC. Amino acids: CASSVGQERGEQYF.